What follows are 28 T cell receptor beta chains derived from one specimen sequenced in a study of cytotoxic CD8 clonotypes in ibrutinib-treated CLL. Clones were read by immunoSEQ multiplex PCR, and TCRdb kept only the in-frame ones, dropping some. The sample includes under 200,000 clones, under 90% seen only once; the top ten take about 4.3%. The material sequenced was PBMCs, taken after 24 months of ibrutinib treatment. These receptors all come from a human donor with chronic lymphocytic leukemia.

This clone was picked up a small number of times. This chain links TRBV27 with TRBJ2-5; a weak D match, TRBD2 (6 bases). The germline V gene encodes CDR1 MNHEY and CDR2 SMNVEV (reference sequence). The CDR3 runs 13 residues. V shed 2 bases and J shed 4 bases, with 8 bases lying between them. The CDR3 sequence is CASSLVGGETQYF. For the CDR3, the DNA is TGTGCCAGCAGTTTAGTCGGGGGAGAGACCCAGTACTTC.

This clone was seen only once. This chain joins TRBV5-1 and TRBJ2-1; no reliable D call. Trimming shortened V by 4 bases and J by 8 bases, and 16 bases separated the two germline ends. The CDR3 is 14 amino acids. Germline CDR1 SGHRS, CDR2 YFSETQ. The DNA of the CDR3 is TGCGCCAGCAGCCCGGCCCCCCCTAGGGATGAGCAGTTCTTC. It is translated as CASSPAPPRDEQFF.

This chain links TRBV4-3 with TRBJ2-7; weak D call: TRBD2 (5 bases). The germline V gene encodes CDR1 LGHNA and CDR2 YSLEER. V was cut by 3 bases and J by 0 bases, with 15 bases left in between. CDR3 length: 16 amino acids. As DNA, the CDR3 is TGCGCCAGCAGCCAGGTTTGGATGGGGAGCTCCTACGAGCAGTACTTC. The encoded protein is CASSQVWMGSSYEQYF.

This clone occurred a few times. The gene calls are TRBV19 and TRBJ1-1; D not resolved. The CDR3 is 13 amino acids. Trimming took 6 bases from V and 1 from J, leaving 9 bases between them. Germline values: CDR1 LNHDA, CDR2 SQIVND (reference sequence). The CDR3 bases are TGTGCCAGTAGGCCTCGGCAGAACACTGAAGCTTTCTTT. It encodes CASRPRQNTEAFF.

The V gene is TRBV30, the J gene TRBJ1-1, with unresolved D. This CDR3 spans 12 amino acids. V gave up 0 bases and J gave up 5 bases, with 7 bases separating them. The germline V gene has CDR1 GTSNPN and CDR2 SVGIG (reference sequence). CDR3 nucleotide sequence: TGTGCCTGGAGTGTTGGGAGAACTGAAGCTTTCTTT. This encodes CAWSVGRTEAFF. The full variable domain, completed using reference TRBV30 and TRBJ1-1, is SQTIHQWPATLVQPVGSPLSLECTVEGTSNPNLYWYRQAAGRGLQLLFYSVGIGQISSEVPQNLSASRPQDRQFILSSKKLLLSDSGFYLCAWSVGRTEAFFGQGTRLTVV.

This chain connects TRBV9 to TRBJ1-4; D is perhaps TRBD1 (6 bases). The CDR3 has 17 amino acids. V lost 1 base to trimming and J lost 0 bases, with 13 bases between them. Germline V gene lookup returns CDR1 SGDLS and CDR2 YYNGEE. The CDR3 loop reads CASSVSTGRATNEKLFF. The CDR3 DNA is TGTGCCAGCAGCGTATCCACAGGGAGAGCAACTAATGAAAAACTGTTTTTT.

The rearrangement links TRBV6-5 to TRBJ2-1; 8 nucleotides match TRBD1. CDR1 and CDR2 (germline): MNHEY, SVGAGI. The CDR3 consists of 12 residues. Germline trimming cut 6 bases from V and 14 bases from J; bases unmatched to any gene: 9. DNA for the CDR3: TGTGCCAGCAGCCCGGGACAGGAATTTAAGTTCTTC. Residues: CASSPGQEFKFF.

This clone was seen ten or more times. The chain has TRBV4-2 and TRBJ1-5; D uncertain. Deletions cut 1 base from V and 4 bases from J, with 8 bases between. The CDR3 is 14 amino acids. The V gene's germline CDR1 is LGHNA and CDR2 YNFKEQ. DNA for the CDR3: TGTGCCAGCAGCCAAGTCTCTAAGAATCAGCCCCAGCATTTT. It yields the protein CASSQVSKNQPQHF.

The rearrangement links TRBV19 to TRBJ2-2, with D unresolved. Germline loops: CDR1 LNHDA, CDR2 SQIVND (reference sequence). Trimming cost V 9 bases and J 4 bases, with 15 bases left between them. This CDR3 has 14 residues. In DNA, the CDR3 is TGTGCCAGCTCGGGCTCGTCGGGCACCGGGGAGCTGTTTTTT. Protein sequence: CASSGSSGTGELFF.

The chain couples TRBV5-8 to TRBJ1-2, with TRBD1 identical over 9 bases. The germline CDR1 and CDR2 sequences are SGHTS and YDEGEE. This CDR3 contains 14 residues. The V and J ends lost 4 bases and 2 bases, in that order; junction bases with no gene match: 3. The chain's CDR3 is CASSKGQGNYGYTF. CDR3 bases: TGTGCCAGCAGCAAAGGACAGGGGAACTATGGCTACACCTTC.

The chain combines TRBV19 with TRBJ2-7; 7 nucleotides agree with TRBD1. The V gene end was trimmed by 9 bases and the J gene end by 5 bases; junction bases not matched to a gene: 16. The CDR3 has 15 amino acids. Germline CDR1 and CDR2: LNHDA and SQIVND (reference sequence). CDR3 sequence (DNA): TGTGCCAGAGACAGGGTAAGCCCCCCTTGGCACGAGCAGTACTTC. The encoded protein is CARDRVSPPWHEQYF.

V usage is TRBV9 and J usage is TRBJ1-1; possibly TRBD1 for D (5 bases). The length of the CDR3 is 14 residues. Germline-derived CDR1 and CDR2 are SGDLS and YYNGEE. V was trimmed by 3 bases and J by 0 bases, leaving 9 bases between them. CDR3 sequence (DNA): TGTGCCAGCAGCGGGGGCAGTCTGAACACTGAAGCTTTCTTT. This encodes CASSGGSLNTEAFF.

The chain couples TRBV2 to TRBJ1-4; D remains ambiguous. Between the trimmed V and J ends, which lost 10 bases and 7 bases, there was a span of 16 bases. This CDR3 has 13 residues. Per germline, CDR1 SNHLY and CDR2 FYNNEI. The CDR3 DNA reads as TGTGCCACGGCAAACAGTCGGCCTGAAAAACTGTTTTTT. Residues: CATANSRPEKLFF.

The chain joins TRBV6-5 to TRBJ2-1; D may be TRBD1 or TRBD2 (6 bases each). The V gene's germline CDR1 is MNHEY and CDR2 SVGAGI. V shed 6 bases and J shed 10 bases, with 22 bases lying between them. The CDR3 is 15 amino acids. The CDR3: CASSPGALSNPEQFF. The DNA for the CDR3 is TGTGCCAGCAGCCCGGGGGCTCTTAGTAACCCCGAGCAGTTCTTC.

The chain links TRBV28 to TRBJ1-1; D is unclear. This CDR3 is built from 15 residues. Germline V gene sequence: CDR1 MDHEN, CDR2 SYDVKM. Trimming removed 5 bases at V and 2 bases at J, with 15 bases between. CDR3 in DNA: TGTGCCAGCAGTGGGTCGACAAGCCTTAACACTGAAGCTTTCTTT. This encodes CASSGSTSLNTEAFF.

This rearrangement joins TRBV18 to TRBJ2-7; TRBD1 agrees at 10 bases. The CDR3 extends over 18 amino acids. The V gene end was trimmed by 1 base and the J gene end by 0 bases; junction bases not matched to a gene: 9. The V gene's germline CDR1 is KGHSH and CDR2 LQKENI. The CDR3 spells CASSPHDRQGASSYEQYF. In nucleotides, the CDR3 is TGTGCCAGCTCACCACACGACAGACAGGGGGCTAGCTCCTACGAGCAGTACTTC.

V is TRBV9 and J is TRBJ2-5; D possibly matches TRBD1 or TRBD2 (7 bases each). V was pared by 0 bases and J by 4 bases, with 13 bases between. In germline, CDR1 is SGDLS, CDR2 YYNGEE. This CDR3 is 15 amino acids long. CDR3 sequence reads: CASSVEAGGVETQYF. The CDR3, as DNA: TGTGCCAGCAGCGTAGAGGCAGGGGGGGTAGAGACCCAGTACTTC.

This rearrangement joins TRBV2 to TRBJ1-2; possible D gene TRBD1, 6 bases. Between the trimmed V and J ends, which lost 7 bases and 4 bases, there was a span of 13 bases. The CDR3 loop spans 13 amino acids. Per germline, CDR1 SNHLY and CDR2 FYNNEI. The CDR3 region is CASNNDRIYGYTF. CDR3 coding DNA: TGTGCCAGCAATAATGACAGGATCTATGGCTACACCTTC.

The CDR3 DNA sequence: TGTGCCAGCAGTTCGGGACAGGGGAGGGATGAAGCTTTCTTT. Its translation is CASSSGQGRDEAFF. The rearrangement links TRBV6-6 to TRBJ1-1; 10 nucleotides align to TRBD1. With V trimmed by 4 bases and J by 7 bases, 6 bases remained unmatched. Germline V CDR1 and CDR2: MNHNY, SVGAGI (reference sequence). There are 14 residues in the CDR3.

The chain links TRBV5-1 to TRBJ2-7; possibly TRBD2 for D (7 bases). Germline loops: CDR1 SGHRS, CDR2 YFSETQ. V was clipped by 4 bases and J by 6 bases, with 17 bases between them. The CDR3 has 14 residues. The CDR3 DNA reads as TGCGCCAGCAGCCCCTCGGGGGGCTACCGCGAGCAGTACTTC. Protein sequence: CASSPSGGYREQYF.

The chain uses TRBV28 and TRBJ1-5; D is possibly TRBD1 (6 bases). CDR1 is MDHEN, CDR2 SYDVKM, per germline. The germline V and J ends were trimmed by 4 bases and 6 bases, with 13 bases remaining between them. The CDR3 loop spans 14 amino acids. In nucleotides, the CDR3 is TGTGCCAGCAGTTCGACGGGGGCTATTCAGCCCCAGCATTTT. This gives the protein CASSSTGAIQPQHF.

Comment on this clone: This same CDR3 is encoded by further DNA sequences in the sample. The V gene is TRBV5-6, the J gene TRBJ1-1, with D perhaps TRBD1 (5 bases). Germline assignment: CDR1 SGHDT and CDR2 YYEEEE. This CDR3 has 12 amino acids. V gave up 1 base and J gave up 4 bases, with 5 bases separating them. In DNA form, the CDR3 reads TGTGCCAGCAGCTTGAGGGGCACTGAAGCTTTCTTT. Residues: CASSLRGTEAFF.

V and J are TRBV4-3 and TRBJ1-2; D possibly corresponds to TRBD1 (6 bases). The CDR3 totals 14 residues. V lost 8 bases to trimming and J lost 6 bases, with 19 bases between them. CDR1 and CDR2 (germline): LGHNA, YSLEER. This chain's CDR3 is CASSRDTGGDGYTF. The CDR3 DNA reads as TGCGCCAGCTCCCGGGACACCGGAGGCGATGGCTACACCTTC.

V and J are TRBV10-3 and TRBJ1-5; D ambiguous. The CDR3 sequence is 14 residues long. Germline-derived CDR1 and CDR2 are ENHRY and SYGVKD. V was pared by 6 bases and J by 3 bases, with 12 bases between. CDR3 coding DNA: TGTGCCATCAGCCCTCACAGCTCCAATCAGCCCCAGCATTTT. This translates into CAISPHSSNQPQHF.

The rearrangement joins TRBV6-7 to TRBJ1-5, with 9 bases identical to TRBD1. TRBV6-7 is an ORF; its function is uncertain. The CDR3 spans 21 residues. V dropped 0 bases and J dropped 2; count of bases not matched to a gene: 17. CDR3 nucleotide sequence: TGTGCCAGCAGTTACTCCCCTTGGGGACAGGGTCCCAAACATGGCAATCAGCCCCAGCATTTT. Translation: CASSYSPWGQGPKHGNQPQHF.

In this sample, this clone turned up a few times. Within the sample, other DNA sequences also encode this same CDR3. This rearrangement joins TRBV29-1 to TRBJ2-7, with D perhaps TRBD1 or TRBD2 (6 bases each). CDR3 size: 14 residues. Per the germline V gene, CDR1 is SQVTM and CDR2 is ANQGSEA. V lost 1 base, J lost 6 bases, and 16 bases lay in between. CDR3 in DNA: TGCAGCGTTGAAGGATGGGGGGCCGGGTCCGAGCAGTACTTC. Translated, it gives CSVEGWGAGSEQYF.

This clone was counted only a few times. V and J are TRBV5-4 and TRBJ1-2; no clear D. From germline, CDR1 is SGHNT and CDR2 YYREEE (reference sequence). Between the trimmed V and J ends, which lost 0 bases and 3 bases, there was a span of 15 bases. This CDR3 spans 16 amino acids. CDR3 protein: CASSLVVTPLDYGYTF. The CDR3 DNA sequence: TGTGCCAGCAGCTTGGTCGTGACCCCATTAGACTATGGCTACACCTTC.

The chain carries TRBV5-6 and TRBJ2-5, with 10 positions matching TRBD2. Per germline, CDR1 SGHDT and CDR2 YYEEEE. This CDR3 region has 16 residues. V shed 3 bases, J shed 5 bases, and the junction held 10 bases outside the gene matches. The CDR3, as DNA: TGTGCCAGCAGCTACTTTCGAGCGGGGGGGCTGGAGACCCAGTACTTC. Amino acids: CASSYFRAGGLETQYF.